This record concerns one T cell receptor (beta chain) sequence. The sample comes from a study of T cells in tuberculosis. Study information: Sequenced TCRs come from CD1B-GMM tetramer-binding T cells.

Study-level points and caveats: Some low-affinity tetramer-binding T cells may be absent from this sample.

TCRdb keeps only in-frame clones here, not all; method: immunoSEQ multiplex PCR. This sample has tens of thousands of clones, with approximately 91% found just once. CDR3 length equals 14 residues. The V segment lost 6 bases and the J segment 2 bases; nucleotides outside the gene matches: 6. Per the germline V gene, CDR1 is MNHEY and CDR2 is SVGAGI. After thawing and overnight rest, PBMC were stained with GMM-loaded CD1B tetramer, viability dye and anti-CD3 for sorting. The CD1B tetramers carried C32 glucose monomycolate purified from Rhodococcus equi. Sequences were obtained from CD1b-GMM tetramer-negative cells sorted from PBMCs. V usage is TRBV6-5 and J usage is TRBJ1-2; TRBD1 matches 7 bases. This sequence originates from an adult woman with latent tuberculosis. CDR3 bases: TGTGCCAGCAGCGCGGGACAGAGAAACTATGGCTACACCTTC. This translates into CASSAGQRNYGYTF.